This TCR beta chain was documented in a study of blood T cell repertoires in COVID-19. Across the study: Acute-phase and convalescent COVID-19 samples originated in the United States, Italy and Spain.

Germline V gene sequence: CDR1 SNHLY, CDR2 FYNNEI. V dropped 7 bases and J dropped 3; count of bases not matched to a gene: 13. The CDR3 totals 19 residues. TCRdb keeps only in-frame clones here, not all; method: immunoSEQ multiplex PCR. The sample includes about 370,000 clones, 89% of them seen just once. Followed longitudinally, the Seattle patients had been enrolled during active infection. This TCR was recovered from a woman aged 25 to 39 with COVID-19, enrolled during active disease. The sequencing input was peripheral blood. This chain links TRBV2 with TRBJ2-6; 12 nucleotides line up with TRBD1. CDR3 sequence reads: CASNLEGTGGIGGANVLTF. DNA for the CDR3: TGTGCCAGCAATTTGGAGGGGACAGGGGGCATAGGTGGGGCCAACGTCCTGACTTTC.